The T cell receptor beta chain under discussion was sequenced for a study of cytotoxic CD8 clonotypes in ibrutinib-treated CLL. Across the whole study: There were 11 relapsed/refractory patients and about 15 treatment-naive patients, and under 18 were IGHV unmutated. Partial responses numbered approximately 24 and complete responses 2; after a median approximately 70 months, 14 stayed remitted and roughly twelve progressed. Study-level findings and limits: Public clonotypes were uncommon and contracted or stayed stable on treatment.

V was clipped by 6 bases and J by 7 bases; unmatched bases: 8. The CDR3 totals 13 residues. Germline CDR1 SEHNR, CDR2 FQNEAQ (reference sequence). Here immunoSEQ multiplex PCR was the method, and the copy in TCRdb shows in-frame clones only, minus some. Of fewer than 400,000 clones in the sample, 67% were seen once. Remarks on this clone: Its matching antigen is unknown.

This chain uses TRBV7-9 with TRBJ1-2, with 7 bases matching TRBD1. This sequence originates from a human donor with chronic lymphocytic leukemia. Sequencing used PBMCs, obtained after 36 months of ibrutinib treatment. In nucleotides, the CDR3 is TGTGCCAGCAGACATACGACAGGGCCTGGCTACACCTTC. It yields the protein CASRHTTGPGYTF.